The clone carrying this T cell receptor beta chain was seen repeatedly, ten times or more. With 5 bases removed from V and 1 base from J, the gap between germline ends came to 15 bases. This CDR3 has 14 residues. Germline V lookup: CDR1 SQVTM, CDR2 ANQGSEA. Primers targeting TRAV and TRBV primed first-strand cDNA, covering alpha and beta chains. Amplification, which lasted roughly 20 PCR cycles, used a constant-region primer and V-primer adapter to amplify TCRs. TCRdb passed the reads through MiXCR, listing each CDR3 protein once. Of 85,000 to 95,000 distinct CDR3 sequences in the sample, under 9.5% were seen once. This record comes from a study of low-dose radiotherapy and immunotherapy resistance in tumors. Specified time point: before trial treatment.

The V and J genes are TRBV29-1 and TRBJ2-7; possibly TRBD1 for D (9 bases). The source was PBMCs, collected before treatment. This clonotype was obtained from a male donor with prostate cancer. Here the CDR3 reads CSVRGGTGSYEQYF. CDR3 DNA: TGCAGCGTTCGGGGGGGGACAGGGTCCTACGAGCAGTACTTC.